This is a list of T cell receptor beta chains from one sample in a study of shared clonotypes between healthy human individuals. The repertoire was sequenced with immunoSEQ multiplex PCR; TCRdb's copy has only in-frame clones and lacks some. Of about 2.5 million clones listed, approximately 90% are singletons. Sequenced material: naive CD4+ T cells from PBMCs. Every receptor here comes from a man aged 18 to 30 in good health. Some clones in this sample may be carry-over from other donors' samples. Each CDR3 is given without its conserved first and last residue.

j_call | v_call | cdr3_length | cdr3_aa
TRBJ2-1 | TRBV7-9 | 13 | ASSSGTGKYNEQF
TRBJ2-1 | TRBV7-2 | 13 | ASSLGTGLYNEQF
TRBJ2-5 | TRBV5-1 | 11 | ASRVGGKETQY
TRBJ2-3 | TRBV7-6 | 13 | ASSNPGQIGDTQY
TRBJ2-7 | TRBV10-3 | 11 | AISDQSSYEQY
TRBJ1-2 | TRBV2 | 15 | ASSEPETGQGARGYT
TRBJ2-2 | TRBV28 | 11 | ASSLEGTGELF
TRBJ2-1 | TRBV4-1 | 15 | ASSQDRAELPYNEQF
TRBJ2-7 | TRBV6-6 | 11 | ASTGAGGYEQY
TRBJ2-1 | TRBV5-1 | 16 | ASTPLAGGPGSYNEQF
TRBJ2-5 | TRBV5-4 | 11 | ASSITAQETQY
TRBJ2-7 | TRBV5-5 | 12 | ASSPWTGAYEQY
TRBJ2-7 | TRBV27 | 15 | ASSSRTSGSFLYEQY
TRBJ2-1 | TRBV13 | 14 | ASSLAGTSGKDEQF
TRBJ2-7 | TRBV6-5 | 11 | ASISGTGVEQY
TRBJ1-1 | TRBV2 | 10 | ASRWDIQEAF
TRBJ1-1 | TRBV6-1 | 9 | ASRVRGPAF
TRBJ2-7 | TRBV7-8 | 14 | ASSFPLTGTGWEQY
TRBJ1-1 | TRBV5-1 | 13 | ASSLAPWQNTEAF
TRBJ2-7 | TRBV18 | 11 | ASSPGVGDEQY
TRBJ2-1 | TRBV25-1 | 10 | ASSSVAGPLF
TRBJ2-5 | TRBV10-3 | 11 | AISGAGEETQY
TRBJ1-1 | TRBV30 | 13 | AWSTPDRGNTEAF
TRBJ1-5 | TRBV28 | 13 | ASSSWTGGNQPQH
TRBJ1-2 | TRBV7-9 | 11 | ASSLGPNYGYT
TRBJ2-2 | TRBV10-3 | 12 | AISERGSEGELF
TRBJ2-3 | TRBV30 | 13 | AWSVRLAGRDTQY
TRBJ2-7 | TRBV10-3 | 13 | AIRADRGESYEQY
TRBJ2-7 | TRBV5-1 | 20 | ASSLEGLDWLAGGLSSYEQY
TRBJ2-3 | TRBV2 | 12 | ASSRTVNTDTQY
TRBJ1-5 | TRBV5-1 | 12 | ASSLAGGGQPQH
TRBJ1-5 | TRBV6-1 | 14 | ASSERPTHPDQPQH
TRBJ1-1 | TRBV7-3 | 12 | ASSWAGESTEAF
TRBJ2-1 | TRBV7-2 | 11 | ASSYTGGNEQF
TRBJ2-1 | TRBV28 | 12 | ASTKVGTQREQF
TRBJ2-7 | TRBV9 | 11 | ASSFHPSYEQY
TRBJ1-5 | TRBV4-1 | 11 | ASSQEGAGPQH
TRBJ2-1 | TRBV28 | 11 | ASSLFMLNEQF
TRBJ2-7 | TRBV28 | 14 | ASSFPGQGALHEQY
TRBJ2-7 | TRBV10-2 | 15 | ASFPRRREAGPYEQY
TRBJ1-1 | TRBV2 | 10 | ASRTGEREAF
TRBJ1-1 | TRBV7-2 | 15 | ASSLVRGPDMNTEAF
TRBJ2-3 | TRBV28 | 12 | ASSSPVSSDTQY
TRBJ2-7 | TRBV7-2 | 13 | ASSLGGGQTYEQY
TRBJ2-2 | TRBV1 | 15 | TSSHEVDRRNTGELF
TRBJ2-7 | TRBV15 | 14 | ATSRAARATFYEQY
TRBJ2-7 | TRBV18 | 13 | ASSPIPTGGYEQY
TRBJ1-5 | TRBV28 | 13 | ASSRRQGGNQPQH
TRBJ1-1 | TRBV11-1 | 14 | ASSLAPGYIGTEAF
TRBJ2-3 | TRBV5-1 | 11 | ASSFTRPDTQY
TRBJ2-7 | TRBV5-4 | 12 | ASSRRAGSDEQY
TRBJ2-7 | TRBV11-3 | 12 | ASSLEGTTYEQY
TRBJ1-2 | TRBV5-1 | 11 | ASSLVVESGYT
TRBJ2-5 | TRBV28 | 13 | ASSLDRGRGETQY
TRBJ2-3 | TRBV4-1 | 14 | ASSQPLAGVTDTQY
TRBJ2-1 | TRBV19 | 16 | ASSTKGPVLSGYNEQF
TRBJ2-7 | TRBV7-3 | 12 | ASSSGGLGGKQY
TRBJ2-7 | TRBV6-1 | 10 | ASSGTVYEQY
TRBJ2-2 | TRBV5-4 | 14 | ASSLRAGKGSGELF